Listed below are T cell receptor beta chains from one sample, sequenced in a study of CD8 T cells in Susac syndrome. A single record per CDR3 protein comes from TCRdb applying MiXCR to the immunoSEQ multiplex PCR reads. The repertoire includes 210,000 or so distinct CDR3 sequences, approximately 94% of them detected once, and under 0.2% sits in the top ten. The sample taken for sequencing was CD4+ T cells from PBMCs. Receptors originate from a human donor with Susac syndrome. Each CDR3 is given with its conserved first and last residue. The D gene is left open where the match is weak. Rows give clone size only sometimes, using once, few, many, or a class for an expanded clone.

abundance | d_gene | j_gene | v_gene | CDR3aa | CDR3nt
- | - | TRBJ1-2 | TRBV5-1 | CASSLEDGNYGYTF | TGCGCCAGCAGCTTGGAGGACGGAAACTATGGCTACACCTTC
- | - | TRBJ1-5 | TRBV30 | CAWSPGVTYQPQHF | TGTGCCTGGAGCCCAGGGGTAACCTATCAGCCCCAGCATTTT
- | - | TRBJ1-1 | TRBV6-1 | CASSEGTALEAFF | TGTGCCAGCAGTGAAGGGACAGCTCTTGAAGCTTTCTTT
once | - | TRBJ1-1 | TRBV5-1 | CASMEDTEAFF | TGCGCCAGCATGGAGGACACTGAAGCTTTCTTT
- | - | TRBJ1-1 | TRBV19 | CATKGDLGSEAFF | TGTGCCACCAAGGGGGACCTCGGGAGTGAAGCTTTCTTT
- | - | TRBJ2-1 | TRBV5-4 | CASRPRVAGWYNEQFF | TGTGCCAGCAGACCCCGTGTCGCGGGATGGTACAATGAGCAGTTCTTC
- | - | TRBJ1-1 | TRBV5-1 | CASSPAPEGDTEAFF | TGCGCCAGCAGCCCGGCGCCAGAGGGGGACACTGAAGCTTTCTTT
- | - | TRBJ1-5 | TRBV10-3 | CAISESDTYNQPQHF | TGTGCCATCAGTGAGTCAGACACTTACAATCAGCCCCAGCATTTT
- | - | TRBJ2-5 | TRBV20-1 | CSARDLSSGAQETQYF | TGCAGTGCTAGAGATCTTTCTTCCGGGGCCCAAGAGACCCAGTACTTC
- | - | TRBJ2-1 | TRBV29-1 | CSVAGAYNEQFF | TGCAGCGTTGCCGGGGCTTACAATGAGCAGTTCTTC
- | - | TRBJ2-3 | TRBV7-2 | CASSYSTDTQYF | TGTGCCAGCAGTTACTCGACAGATACGCAGTATTTT
- | - | TRBJ2-1 | TRBV18 | CASSPSWGDEQFF | TGTGCCAGCTCTCCTTCTTGGGGCGATGAGCAGTTCTTC
- | - | TRBJ1-5 | TRBV30 | CAWSSQVLSASNQPQHF | TGTGCCTGGAGTTCCCAGGTACTTTCCGCTAGCAATCAGCCCCAGCATTTT
- | - | TRBJ1-1 | TRBV6-2/TRBV6-3 | CASSPYGGAAFF | TGTGCCAGCAGCCCCTACGGGGGGGCTGCTTTCTTT
- | - | TRBJ1-2 | TRBV20-1 | CSATGRERGYTF | TGCAGTGCTACAGGCCGCGAGCGCGGCTACACCTTC
- | TRBD2 | TRBJ2-1 | TRBV24-1 | CATSGAGGDNEQFF | TGTGCCACCAGTGGAGCGGGGGGGGACAATGAGCAGTTCTTC
- | TRBD1 | TRBJ1-2 | TRBV6-5 | CASSDRGRVYGYTF | TGTGCCAGCAGTGACAGGGGGCGGGTCTATGGCTACACCTTC
- | - | TRBJ1-5 | TRBV12-3/TRBV12-4 | CASRPSSNQPQHF | TGTGCCAGCAGACCCAGTAGCAATCAGCCCCAGCATTTT
- | TRBD1 | TRBJ2-7 | TRBV20-1 | CSAREPTGDEQYF | TGCAGTGCTAGAGAACCGACAGGGGACGAGCAGTACTTC
- | TRBD1 | TRBJ2-7 | TRBV15 | CATSREGQGYEQYF | TGTGCCACCAGCAGAGAGGGACAGGGCTACGAGCAGTACTTC
- | - | TRBJ1-5 | TRBV28 | CASSSGYSNQPQHF | TGTGCCAGCAGTTCGGGTTATAGCAATCAGCCCCAGCATTTT
- | - | TRBJ1-1 | TRBV10-3 | CAIKGGPGAEAFF | TGTGCCATCAAGGGAGGGCCGGGGGCTGAAGCTTTCTTT
- | - | TRBJ1-1 | TRBV5-1 | CASSTRTALTTEAFF | TGCGCCAGCAGCACTAGGACAGCTCTTACCACTGAAGCTTTCTTT
- | - | TRBJ2-3 | TRBV20-1 | CSARPTAWGDTQYF | TGCAGTGCCCGCCCCACCGCCTGGGGTGATACGCAGTATTTT
- | - | TRBJ1-5 | TRBV10-3 | CAISESDGSNQPQHF | TGTGCCATCAGTGAGTCGGACGGGAGCAATCAGCCCCAGCATTTT
- | - | TRBJ2-3 | TRBV25-1 | CASSPPSWGRSTDTQYF | TGTGCCAGCAGTCCACCCAGCTGGGGTCGGAGCACAGATACGCAGTATTTT
once | - | TRBJ2-7 | TRBV6-2/TRBV6-3 | CASSYAEGYEQYF | TGTGCCAGCAGTTACGCCGAGGGGTACGAGCAGTACTTC
- | - | TRBJ1-4 | TRBV5-1 | CASSLLGRGVGEKLFF | TGCGCCAGCAGCTTGTTGGGGAGAGGTGTCGGTGAAAAACTGTTTTTT
- | - | TRBJ2-1 | TRBV6-2/TRBV6-3 | CASRPPGPYNEQFF | TGTGCCAGCAGACCCCCAGGGCCCTACAATGAGCAGTTCTTC
- | TRBD2 | TRBJ2-7 | TRBV6-2/TRBV6-3 | CASSYHGLAGDLYEQYF | TGTGCCAGCAGTTACCACGGACTAGCGGGGGATCTCTACGAGCAGTACTTC
- | TRBD1 | TRBJ2-1 | TRBV6-1 | CASTTAQLGTGNPKSYNEQFF | TGTGCCAGCACCACGGCTCAGTTGGGGACAGGGAATCCAAAGTCCTACAATGAGCAGTTCTTC
- | TRBD1 | TRBJ2-3 | TRBV12-3/TRBV12-4 | CASSRTGGIKTDTQYF | TGTGCCAGCTCCAGGACAGGGGGCATAAAGACAGATACGCAGTATTTT
- | TRBD1 | TRBJ2-1 | TRBV2 | CARVNIPGQGRGEQFF | TGTGCCAGAGTTAACATACCGGGACAGGGGAGAGGTGAGCAGTTCTTC
- | - | TRBJ1-1 | TRBV10-3 | CAIRPAVNTEAFF | TGTGCCATCAGACCCGCCGTGAACACTGAAGCTTTCTTT
- | - | TRBJ1-3 | TRBV30 | CAFPGGNTIYF | TGTGCCTTTCCCGGTGGAAACACCATATATTTT
- | - | TRBJ2-7 | TRBV30 | CAWSVRYAGEQYF | TGTGCCTGGAGTGTACGGTATGCGGGGGAGCAGTACTTC
- | TRBD2 | TRBJ2-5 | TRBV24-1 | CATSAAPGTSGVPLETQYF | TGTGCCACCAGTGCCGCACCCGGGACTAGCGGGGTCCCGTTAGAGACCCAGTACTTC
once | - | TRBJ2-5 | TRBV29-1 | CSVGSGSETQYF | TGCAGCGTTGGTTCGGGGTCGGAGACCCAGTACTTC
- | TRBD1 | TRBJ2-7 | TRBV28 | CASSWDRTYEQYF | TGTGCCAGCAGCTGGGACAGAACCTACGAGCAGTACTTC
- | - | TRBJ1-6 | TRBV27 | CASRLDVSSYNSPLHF | TGTGCCAGCAGACTGGACGTTAGCTCCTATAATTCACCCCTCCACTTT
- | - | TRBJ2-7 | TRBV5-1 | CASSPLRDTAYEQYF | TGCGCCAGCAGCCCCCTCCGGGACACAGCCTACGAGCAGTACTTC
- | TRBD2 | TRBJ2-2 | TRBV7-8 | CASSKTSGYTGELFF | TGTGCCAGCAGCAAGACTAGCGGATACACCGGGGAGCTGTTTTTT
- | - | TRBJ2-7 | TRBV30 | CAWRKTGTPPKHQYF | TGTGCCTGGAGAAAAACCGGGACTCCCCCCAAGCACCAGTACTTC
- | TRBD1 | TRBJ2-7 | TRBV2 | CASRRLQGDYEQYF | TGTGCCAGCCGAAGGCTACAGGGGGACTACGAGCAGTACTTC
few | - | TRBJ2-5 | TRBV20-1 | CSARPQGETQYF | TGCAGTGCTAGGCCCCAGGGGGAGACCCAGTACTTC
- | - | TRBJ1-1 | TRBV29-1 | CSVVWVGDTEAFF | TGCAGCGTTGTGTGGGTCGGAGACACTGAAGCTTTCTTT
- | TRBD1 | TRBJ2-3 | TRBV9 | CASSLLGQGMDTQYF | TGTGCCAGCAGCCTCTTGGGACAGGGGATGGATACGCAGTATTTT
- | TRBD1 | TRBJ1-1 | TRBV30 | CAWKMTGLATEAFF | TGTGCCTGGAAAATGACAGGGTTGGCCACTGAAGCTTTCTTT